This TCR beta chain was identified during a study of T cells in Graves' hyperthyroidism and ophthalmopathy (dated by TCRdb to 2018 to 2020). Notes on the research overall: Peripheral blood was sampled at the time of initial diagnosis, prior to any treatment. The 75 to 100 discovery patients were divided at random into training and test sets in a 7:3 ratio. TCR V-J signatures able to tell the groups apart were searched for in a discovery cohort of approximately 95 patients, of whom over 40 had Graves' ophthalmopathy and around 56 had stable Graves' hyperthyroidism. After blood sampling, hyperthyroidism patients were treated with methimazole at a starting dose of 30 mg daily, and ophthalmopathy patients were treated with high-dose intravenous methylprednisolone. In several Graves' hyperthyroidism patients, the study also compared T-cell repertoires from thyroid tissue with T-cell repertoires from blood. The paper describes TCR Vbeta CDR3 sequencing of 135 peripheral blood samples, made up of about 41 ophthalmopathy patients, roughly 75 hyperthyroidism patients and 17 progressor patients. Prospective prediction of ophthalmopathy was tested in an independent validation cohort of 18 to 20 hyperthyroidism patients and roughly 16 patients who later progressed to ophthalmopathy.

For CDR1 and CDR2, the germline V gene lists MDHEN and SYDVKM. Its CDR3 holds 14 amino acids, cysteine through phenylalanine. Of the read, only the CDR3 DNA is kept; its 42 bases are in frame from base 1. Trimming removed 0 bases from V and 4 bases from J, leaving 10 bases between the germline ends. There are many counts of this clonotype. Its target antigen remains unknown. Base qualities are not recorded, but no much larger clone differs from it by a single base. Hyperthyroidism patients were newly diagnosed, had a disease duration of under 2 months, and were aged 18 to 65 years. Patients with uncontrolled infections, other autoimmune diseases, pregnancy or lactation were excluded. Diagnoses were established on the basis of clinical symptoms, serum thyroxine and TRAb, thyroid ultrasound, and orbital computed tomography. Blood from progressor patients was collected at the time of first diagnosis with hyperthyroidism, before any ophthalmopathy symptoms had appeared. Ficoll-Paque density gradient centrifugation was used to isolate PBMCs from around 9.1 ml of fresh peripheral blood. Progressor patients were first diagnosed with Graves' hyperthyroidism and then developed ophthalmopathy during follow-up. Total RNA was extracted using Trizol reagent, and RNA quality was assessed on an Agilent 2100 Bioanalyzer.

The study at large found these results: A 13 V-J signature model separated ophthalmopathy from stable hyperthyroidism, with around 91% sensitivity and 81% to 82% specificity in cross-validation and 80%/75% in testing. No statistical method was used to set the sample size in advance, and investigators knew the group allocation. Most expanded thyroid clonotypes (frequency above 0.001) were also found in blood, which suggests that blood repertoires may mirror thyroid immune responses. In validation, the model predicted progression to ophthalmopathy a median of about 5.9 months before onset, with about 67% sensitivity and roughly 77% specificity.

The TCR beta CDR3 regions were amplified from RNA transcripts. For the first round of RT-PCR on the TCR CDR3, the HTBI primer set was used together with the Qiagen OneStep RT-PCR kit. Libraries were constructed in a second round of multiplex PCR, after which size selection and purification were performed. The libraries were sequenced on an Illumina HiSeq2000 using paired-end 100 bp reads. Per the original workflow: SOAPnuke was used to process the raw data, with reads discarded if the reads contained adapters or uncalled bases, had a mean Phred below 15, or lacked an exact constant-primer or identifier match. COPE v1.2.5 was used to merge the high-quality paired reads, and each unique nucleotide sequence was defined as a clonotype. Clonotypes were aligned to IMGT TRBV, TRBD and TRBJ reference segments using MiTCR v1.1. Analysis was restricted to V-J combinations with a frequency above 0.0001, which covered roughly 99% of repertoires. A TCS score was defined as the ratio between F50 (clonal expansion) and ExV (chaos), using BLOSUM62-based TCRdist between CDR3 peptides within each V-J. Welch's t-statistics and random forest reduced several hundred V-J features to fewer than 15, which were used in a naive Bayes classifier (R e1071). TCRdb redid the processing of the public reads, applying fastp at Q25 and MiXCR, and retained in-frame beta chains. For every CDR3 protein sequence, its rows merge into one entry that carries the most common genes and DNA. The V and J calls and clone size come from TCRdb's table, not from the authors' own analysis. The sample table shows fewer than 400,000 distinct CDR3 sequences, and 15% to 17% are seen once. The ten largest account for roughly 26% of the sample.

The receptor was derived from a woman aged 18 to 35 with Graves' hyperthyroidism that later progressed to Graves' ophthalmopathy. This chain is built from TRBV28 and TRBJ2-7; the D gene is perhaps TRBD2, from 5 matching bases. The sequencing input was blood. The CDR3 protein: CASSLWPSRYEQYF. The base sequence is TGTGCCAGCAGTTTATGGCCTAGCCGGTACGAGCAGTACTTC.